The 27 T cell receptor beta chains presented below share a single source sample, sequenced in a study of technical replicates of blood from a few donors. Using immunoSEQ multiplex PCR, the repertoire was profiled, and TCRdb retains in-frame clones only, with some absent. Among 98,000 or so clones listed, 95% were seen once. The sample consisted of T cells isolated from PBMCs. The source of these receptors is a human donor in good health.

This clone has a single count. The gene calls are TRBV27 and TRBJ2-2, with 11 bases lining up with TRBD2. The CDR3 is 16 residues long. The ends lost 6 bases at V and 0 bases at J; junction bases unmatched: 3. CDR1 and CDR2 from the germline V gene are MNHEY and SMNVEV (reference sequence). CDR3 in amino acids: CASRPSGGPNTGELFF. The CDR3, as DNA: TGTGCCAGCAGACCTAGCGGGGGGCCGAACACCGGGGAGCTGTTTTTT.

The chain links TRBV5-1 to TRBJ1-2; 7 bases align to TRBD1. The germline CDR1 and CDR2 sequences are SGHRS and YFSETQ. The CDR3 has 15 residues. Trimming cost V 0 bases and J 8 bases; bases outside gene matches: 10. The CDR3 region has the DNA TGCGCCAGCAGCTTGGGGACAGGCGAGAGGGGAGGCTACACCTTC. Amino acids: CASSLGTGERGGYTF.

This chain uses TRBV18 with TRBJ1-1; no clear D. The CDR3 is 13 amino acids. V lost 2 bases to trimming and J lost 11 bases, with 15 bases between them. Germline V gene sequence: CDR1 KGHSH, CDR2 LQKENI. CDR3 region: CASSPIADEEAFF. The CDR3, as DNA: TGTGCCAGCTCACCAATCGCCGACGAGGAGGCTTTCTTT.

Here the CDR3 reads CASGGYYNEQFF. In DNA, the CDR3 is TGTGCCAGCGGAGGGTACTACAATGAGCAGTTCTTC. The chain uses TRBV28 and TRBJ2-1, with TRBD2 as a possible D gene (6 bases). This CDR3 has 12 residues. Trimming stripped 8 bases from V and 3 bases from J, with 8 bases between. From germline, CDR1 is MDHEN and CDR2 SYDVKM.

The chain has TRBV7-2 and TRBJ1-5, with TRBD1 as a possible D gene (5 bases). V was pared by 5 bases and J by 3 bases, with 11 bases between. Germline CDR1 and CDR2: SGHTA and FQGNSA. The CDR3 sequence is 14 residues long. CDR3 sequence: CASSRQSNNQPQHF. CDR3 nucleotide sequence: TGTGCCAGCAGCCGACAGAGTAACAATCAGCCCCAGCATTTT.

The chain couples TRBV6-1 to TRBJ2-3; possibly TRBD2 for D (6 bases). The CDR3 is 15 residues long. Germline CDR1 MNHNS, CDR2 SASEGT. Trimming pared 7 bases from V and 0 bases from J, leaving 14 bases between. The CDR3 loop reads CASTQTSTSTDTQYF. Written as DNA, the CDR3 is TGTGCCAGCACCCAAACTAGCACCAGCACAGATACGCAGTATTTT.

This clone was recorded only once. This chain joins TRBV4-2 and TRBJ2-7; the match to TRBD1 covers 10 bases. The V gene end was trimmed by 0 bases and the J gene end by 2 bases; junction bases not matched to a gene: 4. CDR1 and CDR2 (germline): LGHNA, YNFKEQ. This CDR3 has 16 residues. The CDR3 here is CASSQEGGQGTYEQYF. As DNA, the CDR3 is TGTGCCAGCAGCCAAGAAGGGGGACAGGGGACCTACGAGCAGTACTTC.

The V and J genes are TRBV29-1 and TRBJ2-3; the match to TRBD2 covers 9 bases. This CDR3 is built from 13 residues. Trimming cost V 5 bases and J 5 bases; bases outside gene matches: 5. Germline CDR1 and CDR2: SQVTM and ANQGSEA. The CDR3 loop reads CSVYASGIDTQYF. The CDR3 DNA reads as TGCAGCGTTTATGCTAGCGGGATAGATACGCAGTATTTT.

The rearrangement links TRBV29-1 to TRBJ1-5, with 11 bases fitting TRBD1. Losses at the gene ends were 4 bases for V and 5 bases for J; bases not matched to a gene: 10. The germline V gene encodes CDR1 SQVTM and CDR2 ANQGSEA. CDR3 length equals 16 residues. In nucleotides, the CDR3 is TGCAGCGTTGTGTCCGAGGGACAGGGGGACTATCAGCCCCAGCATTTT. It specifies CSVVSEGQGDYQPQHF.

The V gene is TRBV4-1, the J gene TRBJ2-1; TRBD2 aligns across 8 bases. The CDR3 consists of 17 residues. V was clipped by 4 bases and J by 4 bases; unmatched bases: 12. Germline V CDR1 and CDR2: MGHRA, YSYEKL. CDR3 DNA: TGCGCCAGCAGCCCAGGACTAGCCAAGATTTTATACAATGAGCAGTTCTTC. Its translation is CASSPGLAKILYNEQFF.

The chain links TRBV28 to TRBJ1-2, with TRBD1 identical over 7 bases. The CDR3 spans 17 residues. CDR1 is MDHEN, CDR2 SYDVKM, per germline. J was trimmed by 1 base and V by 2 bases; bases with no gene match: 10. Written as DNA, the CDR3 is TGTGCCAGCAGTTTACCCGTCGGTACAGGGGTTAACTATGGCTACACCTTC. This codes for CASSLPVGTGVNYGYTF.

The chain uses TRBV6-4 and TRBJ2-1, with 8 bases aligning to TRBD1. Germline CDR1 and CDR2: MRHNA and SNTAGT. J gave up 7 bases and V 7 bases, and 12 bases lay outside the gene matches. The CDR3 has 15 residues. CDR3 region: CASTPTGTGVNEQFF. CDR3 coding DNA: TGTGCCAGCACCCCTACCGGGACAGGAGTTAATGAGCAGTTCTTC.

This rearrangement joins TRBV6-6 to TRBJ2-2, with 7 bases lining up with TRBD2. V was pared by 8 bases and J by 4 bases, with 10 bases of the junction left unmatched. This CDR3 region has 15 residues. Germline CDR1 reads MNHNY; CDR2 reads SVGAGI (reference sequence). The CDR3 coding sequence is TGTGCCAGCCAGTTAAAGTCTAGCGGCACCGGGGAGCTGTTTTTT. Residues: CASQLKSSGTGELFF.

J is TRBJ1-5 and V is TRBV5-4; weak D call: TRBD1 (5 bases). The CDR3 is made up of 15 amino acids. The germline V gene has CDR1 SGHNT and CDR2 YYREEE (reference sequence). V was pared by 2 bases and J by 7 bases, with 16 bases between. The DNA of the CDR3 is TGTGCCAGCAGCTTCGGTTTGGGGGAGGGGCAGCCCCAGCATTTT. Translated, it gives CASSFGLGEGQPQHF.

The J gene is TRBJ2-7, the V gene TRBV7-2; D is ambiguous. CDR3 size: 13 residues. Trimming took off 2 bases at V and 0 bases at J, with 5 bases between the two ends. CDR1 SGHTA and CDR2 FQGNSA come from the germline V gene. The CDR3 DNA follows: TGTGCCAGCAGCTTACCTAGCTCCTACGAGCAGTACTTC. As protein: CASSLPSSYEQYF.

The gene calls are TRBV15 and TRBJ2-3; D possibly corresponds to TRBD2 (6 bases). This CDR3 region has 15 residues. V lost 4 bases to trimming and J lost 2 bases, with 13 bases between them. Germline CDR1 reads LNHNV; CDR2 reads YYDKDF (reference sequence). Written as DNA, the CDR3 is TGTGCCACCAGCATCGGTGGAGGGGTCACAGATACGCAGTATTTT. Its protein is CATSIGGGVTDTQYF.

The chain joins TRBV5-1 to TRBJ1-4; 11 positions agree with TRBD1. Germline CDR1 is SGHRS and CDR2 is YFSETQ. V trimming: 4 bases; J trimming: 7 bases; junction bases outside the gene matches: 6. This CDR3 comprises 15 residues. CDR3 sequence reads: CASSTGGTGGEKLFF. The CDR3, as DNA: TGCGCCAGCAGCACGGGAGGGACAGGGGGTGAAAAACTGTTTTTT.

The gene calls are TRBV13 and TRBJ2-5, with TRBD1 as a possible D gene (7 bases). CDR1 is PRHDT, CDR2 FYEKMQ, per germline (reference sequence). The V end lost 4 bases, the J end lost 5 bases, and 11 bases lay between the germline ends. This CDR3 region has 13 residues. As DNA, the CDR3 is TGTGCCAGCAGCTCGACAGGGAGGGAGACCCAGTACTTC. This gives the protein CASSSTGRETQYF.

This rearrangement joins TRBV19 to TRBJ2-2, with D possibly TRBD1 on 5 matching bases. Germline-derived CDR1 and CDR2 are LNHDA and SQIVND (reference sequence). There are 14 residues in the CDR3. Trimming left V 1 base short and J 4 bases short, with 7 bases between. Here the CDR3 reads CASSIGTITGELFF. CDR3 nucleotide sequence: TGTGCCAGTAGTATAGGGACAATCACCGGGGAGCTGTTTTTT.

The CDR3 loop reads CASRRLADNTGELFF. CDR3 nucleotide sequence: TGTGCCAGCAGGAGACTAGCGGACAACACCGGGGAGCTGTTTTTT. The chain combines TRBV6-1 with TRBJ2-2; TRBD2 matches at 9 bases. This CDR3 spans 15 amino acids. The junction had 4 bases not matched to a gene; V was cut back by 6 bases and J by 2 bases. CDR1 is MNHNS and CDR2 is SASEGT in the germline V gene.

This chain links TRBV6-5 with TRBJ1-1; 9 nucleotides match TRBD1. The CDR3 runs to 14 residues. V gave up 8 bases and J gave up 4 bases; unmatched junction bases: 8. Germline CDR1 is MNHEY and CDR2 is SVGAGI. The CDR3 reads CASGLTGGGTEAFF. DNA for the CDR3: TGTGCCAGCGGGTTAACAGGGGGCGGCACTGAAGCTTTCTTT.

The chain is built from TRBV13 and TRBJ1-2; the D is unclear. Germline CDR1 and CDR2: PRHDT and FYEKMQ (reference sequence). Trimming pared 4 bases from V and 7 bases from J, leaving 13 bases between. The CDR3 sequence is 13 residues long. CDR3 protein: CASSSTTAGGYTF. Written as DNA, the CDR3 is TGTGCCAGCAGCTCGACAACGGCGGGTGGCTACACCTTC.

In DNA form, the CDR3 reads TGCGCCAGCAGCCAAGCAACAGATACGCAGTATTTT. Its protein is CASSQATDTQYF. V is TRBV4-1 and J is TRBJ2-3; the D is unclear. Germline values: CDR1 MGHRA, CDR2 YSYEKL. The V end lost 1 base, the J end lost 3 bases, and 2 bases lay between the germline ends. The CDR3 has 12 amino acids.

The chain has TRBV6-5 and TRBJ2-7; weak D call: TRBD2 (7 bases). V lost 2 bases to trimming and J lost 3 bases, with 14 bases between them. This CDR3 has 15 residues. Per the germline V gene, CDR1 is MNHEY and CDR2 is SVGAGI. CDR3 residues: CASSYREGEGYEQYF. DNA for the CDR3: TGTGCCAGCAGTTACAGGGAGGGGGAGGGCTACGAGCAGTACTTC.

The chain is built from TRBV19 and TRBJ2-2, with D possibly being TRBD2 (5 bases). Trimming removed 3 bases at V and 13 bases at J, with 18 bases between. The CDR3 has 14 amino acids. Germline loops: CDR1 LNHDA, CDR2 SQIVND (reference sequence). The CDR3 DNA reads as TGTGCCAGTAGTATGAGTTGGGAGCGCGGCGGGCTGTTTTTT. Protein sequence: CASSMSWERGGLFF.

This chain uses TRBV28 with TRBJ1-5; no clear D gene. The CDR3 runs 12 residues. Looked up from germline, CDR1 is MDHEN and CDR2 is SYDVKM. Trimming pared 2 bases from V and 7 bases from J, leaving 6 bases between. Here the CDR3 DNA reads TGTGCCAGCAGTTTAAATCAGCAGCCCCAGCATTTT. Translation gives CASSLNQQPQHF.

CDR3 in amino acids: CASSEQGRTGELFF. The CDR3 DNA follows: TGTGCCAGCAGCGAACAGGGCCGGACCGGGGAGCTGTTTTTT. This chain links TRBV13 with TRBJ2-2; possibly TRBD1 for D (6 bases). This CDR3 is 14 amino acids long. Germline V lookup: CDR1 PRHDT, CDR2 FYEKMQ (reference sequence). Trimming cost V 5 bases and J 5 bases, with 12 bases left between them.